This T cell receptor beta chain was sequenced for a study of cytotoxic CD8 clonotypes in ibrutinib-treated CLL. This CDR3 has 16 amino acids. Germline values: CDR1 SGHTS, CDR2 YDEGEE. The J segment lost 5 bases and the V segment lost 4 bases, leaving 13 bases of the junction unmatched. Profiled with immunoSEQ multiplex PCR; TCRdb holds only in-frame clones, not every one. Among about 200,000 clones, around 70% were seen once, and the ten largest hold approximately 6.3%. The clonotype originates from a human donor with chronic lymphocytic leukemia. Sequenced material: PBMCs, taken after 12 months of ibrutinib treatment. The chain links TRBV5-8 to TRBJ2-3, with TRBD2 matching 7 bases. The CDR3 region is CASSRRAGEFRDTQYF. The DNA for the CDR3 is TGTGCCAGCAGCCGTCGGGCGGGGGAATTTCGAGATACGCAGTATTTT.